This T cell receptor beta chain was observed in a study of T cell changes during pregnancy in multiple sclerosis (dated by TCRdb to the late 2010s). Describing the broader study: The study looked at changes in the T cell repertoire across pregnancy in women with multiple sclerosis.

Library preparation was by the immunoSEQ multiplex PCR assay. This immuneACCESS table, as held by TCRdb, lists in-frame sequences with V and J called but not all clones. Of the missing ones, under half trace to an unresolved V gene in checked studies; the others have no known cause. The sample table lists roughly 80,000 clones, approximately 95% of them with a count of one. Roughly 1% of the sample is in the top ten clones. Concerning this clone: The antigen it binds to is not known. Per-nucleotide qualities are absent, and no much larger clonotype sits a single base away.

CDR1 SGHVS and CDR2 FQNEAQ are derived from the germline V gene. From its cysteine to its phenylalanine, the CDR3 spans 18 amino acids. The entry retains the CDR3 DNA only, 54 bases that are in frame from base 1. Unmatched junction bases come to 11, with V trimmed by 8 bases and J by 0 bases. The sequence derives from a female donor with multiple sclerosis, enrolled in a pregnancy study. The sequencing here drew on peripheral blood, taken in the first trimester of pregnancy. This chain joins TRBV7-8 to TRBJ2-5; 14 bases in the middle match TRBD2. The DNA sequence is TGTGCCAGCGTCCTTCGACTAGCGGGGGGGTCGTACCAAGAGACCCAGTACTTC. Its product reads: CASVLRLAGGSYQETQYF.